This T cell receptor beta chain was identified in a study of blood T cell repertoires in COVID-19 (dated by TCRdb to about 2020). A note on the overall study: Samples from collaborators originated in the United States, Italy and Spain and spanned both the acute and convalescent phases of COVID-19. The material from the prospective study consisted of cDNA or gDNA derived from T cells, B-cell-depleted T cells, or PBMCs. Deeply sampled blood TCRbeta repertoires from subjects exposed to, actively infected with, or recovered from COVID-19 were included in the dataset. A freely available public database, intended as a resource for researchers studying the immune response to SARS-CoV-2, is where the repertoires were released. The samples were drawn from the first 160 participants of the ongoing ImmuneRACE study and from roughly 1,300 subjects provided by 6 global collaborators. A de-identified subject ID, COVID-19 status, age in years and sex were almost always included in the sample metadata. Where available, HLA class I and class II types were taken from metadata supplied by the sample provider and were not determined by assay-based typing.

Inclusive of the bounding cysteine and phenylalanine, the CDR3 is 13 residues long. The entry retains the CDR3 DNA only, 39 bases that are in frame from base 1. V is pared back by 5 bases and J by 0 bases, with 7 bases lying between the germline termini. Looking up the germline V gene yields CDR1 SNHLY and CDR2 FYNNEI. Each collaborating institution followed its own protocols to collect whole blood in K2EDTA tubes. For TCRbeta analysis, collaborators shipped samples as frozen whole blood, isolated PBMCs, or DNA extracted from either of those sample types. A remark on this clone: No cognate antigen has been identified for it. Per-base qualities were not stored, and no clone one base away is much larger.

What the work shows at the level of the full study, not this receptor alone: The quantity of clinical and demographic metadata differed by source and by participant and was supplied without curation.

TCRbeta CDR3 regions were amplified from genomic DNA using the immunoSEQ Assay, a bias-controlled multiplex PCR. The authors' pipeline ran thus. Within the assay, amplification of reference gene primers was used to estimate how many nucleated cells each sample contained. To quantify the absolute abundance of each unique TCRbeta CDR3 rearrangement, sequence reads were collapsed and filtered. Productive Simpson clonality was computed per sample as the square root of Simpson's diversity index over productive rearrangements. This immuneACCESS table, as held by TCRdb, lists in-frame sequences with V and J called but not all clones. Of the missing ones, under half trace to an unresolved V gene in checked studies; the others have no known cause. V and J calls and clone size follow that table, whereas D and trimming were derived from the DNA. The sample data list 55,000 to 70,000 clones, and roughly 87% of these were observed just once. The ten largest clonotypes hold roughly 10% of the sample.

Sequencing input: peripheral blood. This clonotype originated in a woman between 18 and 29 years old with acute or convalescent COVID-19. The sequence joins TRBV2 to TRBJ1-2, with a weak D call of TRBD1 (5 bases match). CDR3 reads: CASSSDTNYGYTF. The nucleotide sequence reads TGTGCCAGCAGTTCGGACACTAACTATGGCTACACCTTC.